The 20 T cell receptor beta chains listed next were all sequenced from one sample in a study of T cells after yellow fever vaccination. TCRdb redid the calling of the 5' RACE reads with MiXCR, one entry per CDR3 protein. Among about 550,000 distinct CDR3 sequences, 19% were seen once, and the ten largest hold roughly an eighth. The sample in question was PBMCs, obtained 15 days after the yellow fever booster vaccination. These receptors were obtained from a man aged 25-45 years who received the YFV17D yellow fever vaccine.

The V and J genes are TRBV19 and TRBJ2-2, with 8 bases that match TRBD1. There are 14 residues in the CDR3. The junction had 5 bases not matched to a gene; V was cut back by 4 bases and J by 7 bases. Germline V CDR1 and CDR2: LNHDA, SQIVND (reference sequence). Here the CDR3 DNA reads TGTGCCAGTAGTAATGGACAGGGAATCGGGGAGCTGTTTTTT. Translation gives CASSNGQGIGELFF.

This clonotype was seen a handful of times. The chain couples TRBV20-1 to TRBJ2-3; 7 bases are shared with TRBD1. After removal of 8 bases from V and 1 base from J, the junction contained 6 bases not matched to a gene. Per germline, CDR1 DFQATT and CDR2 SNEGSKA (reference sequence). The CDR3 length is 13 residues. The CDR3 here is CSTEGGGTDTQYF. CDR3 sequence (DNA): TGCAGTACCGAAGGGGGCGGCACAGATACGCAGTATTTT.

Turning to this clonotype: One end of the junction fails to match germline, which may point to a read error. This rearrangement joins TRBV29-1 to TRBJ2-2; no definite D call. Germline V CDR1 and CDR2: SQVTM, ANQGSEA. There are 12 residues in the CDR3. CDR3 in DNA: TGCAGCGTTGAACTTAACAGCGGGGAGCTGTTTTTT. It is translated as CSVELNSGELFF.

The chain recombines TRBV12-3 or TRBV12-4 with TRBJ2-7, with 9 bases matching TRBD1. With 6 bases clipped from V and 4 bases from J, the junction kept 7 bases outside the gene matches. The CDR3 is made up of 14 amino acids. CDR3 bases: TGTGCCAGCAGCCACCGACAGGGGGGGTACGAGCAGTACTTC. This sequence encodes CASSHRQGGYEQYF.

The CDR3 is CASSLGTDGGYTF. The CDR3 DNA follows: TGTGCCAGCAGCCTGGGGACTGATGGGGGCTACACCTTC. The chain combines TRBV7-2 with TRBJ1-2; D possibly corresponds to TRBD1 (5 bases). The ends were cut back, 5 bases at V and 8 bases at J, with 15 bases in the middle. The CDR3 is 13 residues long. Germline CDR1 SGHTA, CDR2 FQGNSA.

There are many counts of this clonotype. This may stem from a read error, because a much larger clone lies one nucleotide away. V and J are TRBV11-2 and TRBJ2-5, with D unclear. This CDR3 comprises 11 residues. The germline V gene has CDR1 SGHAT and CDR2 FQNNGV. Trimming removed 3 bases from V and 4 bases from J, with 3 bases in between. The CDR3 is CASSFVETQYF. The CDR3 nucleotides are TGTGCCAGCAGCTTCGTAGAGACCCAGTACTTC.

This clonotype was seen at least ten times. The V call is TRBV7-8, the J call TRBJ2-7; no definite D call. CDR3 length: 16 amino acids. Germline assignment: CDR1 SGHVS and CDR2 FQNEAQ. V was cut by 5 bases and J by 3 bases, with 20 bases left in between. In nucleotides, the CDR3 is TGTGCCAGCAGCCGACGGGTGAGCAATACCCTCTACGAGCAGTACTTC. Its translation: CASSRRVSNTLYEQYF.

This clonotype was seen a few times. The chain has TRBV28 and TRBJ2-4; D not certain. Trimming left V 5 bases short and J 1 base short, with 12 bases between. Germline V CDR1 and CDR2: MDHEN, SYDVKM. This CDR3 is built from 15 residues. CDR3 nucleotides: TGTGCCAGCAGTCCCTCCGGAAGGGCCAAAAACATTCAGTACTTC. Its translation: CASSPSGRAKNIQYF.

The chain couples TRBV2 to TRBJ2-7; 11 bases align to TRBD2. The CDR3 has 14 residues. CDR1 SNHLY and CDR2 FYNNEI come from the germline V gene. V lost 5 bases and J lost 3; bases outside the gene matches: 3. CDR3 in DNA: TGTGCCAGCAGTATAGCGGGAGGGTACTACGAGCAGTACTTC. Its protein is CASSIAGGYYEQYF.

This chain links TRBV12-3 or TRBV12-4 with TRBJ2-2; possibly TRBD1 for D (6 bases). The CDR3 sequence is 15 residues long. V lost 5 bases and J lost 3, with 13 bases in between. In DNA, the CDR3 is TGTGCCAGCAGTCAGGGGCGCTCATACACCGGGGAGCTGTTTTTT. Translated: CASSQGRSYTGELFF.

The rearrangement joins TRBV7-9 to TRBJ2-7; no reliable D call. CDR3 length: 16 residues. Germline CDR1 and CDR2: SEHNR and FQNEAQ (reference sequence). V dropped 2 bases and J dropped 0 bases, with 14 bases sitting between them. CDR3 bases: TGTGCCAGCAGCTTAAATCTAGGCAAGCCCTCCTACGAGCAGTACTTC. This codes for CASSLNLGKPSYEQYF.

This clonotype appeared a few times. This sequence joins TRBV10-3 and TRBJ2-7; D might be TRBD2 (5 bases). Germline CDR1 reads ENHRY; CDR2 reads SYGVKD. The V end was cut by 6 bases, the J end by 6 bases, with 12 bases between. This CDR3 comprises 12 residues. The CDR3 DNA reads as TGTGCCATCAGCCCAACTAGTCCCGAGCAGTACTTC. Amino acid sequence: CAISPTSPEQYF.

The chain uses TRBV3-1 and TRBJ2-1, with 8 bases matching TRBD2. Germline V gives CDR1 LGHDT, CDR2 YNNKEL (reference sequence). The J segment lost 6 bases and the V segment lost 6 bases, leaving 4 bases of the junction unmatched. The CDR3 contains 13 residues. The CDR3 region has the DNA TGTGCCAGCAGTGCCGGGACTAGCAATGAGCAGTTCTTC. Translation gives CASSAGTSNEQFF.

V gene TRBV5-1 combines with J gene TRBJ2-5, with TRBD1 as a possible D gene (6 bases). From germline, CDR1 is SGHRS and CDR2 YFSETQ. V was trimmed by 2 bases and J by 3 bases, leaving 11 bases between them. This CDR3 is built from 14 residues. Here the CDR3 DNA reads TGCGCCAGCAGCTTAAACAGGGTGGAAGAGACCCAGTACTTC. The encoded protein is CASSLNRVEETQYF.

As DNA, the CDR3 is TGTGCCAGCAGTATAGCTAGCGGCGGGGGGTCAGATACGCAGTATTTT. Encoded protein: CASSIASGGGSDTQYF. The J gene is TRBJ2-3, the V gene TRBV28, with 8 positions matching TRBD2. CDR3 length: 16 amino acids. Germline CDR1 and CDR2: MDHEN and SYDVKM. J was trimmed by 4 bases and V by 5 bases; bases with no gene match: 11. Full variable domain (remainder filled in from reference TRBV28 and TRBJ2-3): DVKVTQSSRYLVKRTGEKVFLECVQDMDHENMFWYRQDPGLGLRLIYFSYDVKMKEKGDIPEGYSVSREKKERFSLILESASTNQTSMYLCASSIASGGGSDTQYFGPGTRLTVL.

This clonotype was seen at least ten times. The chain couples TRBV7-2 to TRBJ2-5, with TRBD2 matching 12 bases. Germline V lookup: CDR1 SGHTA, CDR2 FQGNSA. V lost 4 bases, J lost 4 bases, and 10 bases stayed unmatched. CDR3 size: 17 residues. This CDR3 is CASSSLAGGPVGETQYF. The CDR3 nucleotides read TGTGCCAGCAGCTCTCTAGCGGGAGGGCCGGTGGGAGAGACCCAGTACTTC.

This clonotype was seen many times. The chain has TRBV7-2 and TRBJ2-1; 7 bases are shared with TRBD2. CDR1 is SGHTA and CDR2 is FQGNSA in the germline V gene. CDR3 length equals 16 residues. V shed 1 base, J shed 4 bases, and the junction held 7 bases outside the gene matches. CDR3 sequence (DNA): TGTGCCAGCAGCTTAGAGGCCAGCGGGACGTACAATGAGCAGTTCTTC. Its translation is CASSLEASGTYNEQFF.

This clonotype was observed a few times. The rearrangement uses TRBV27 and TRBJ2-1, with 9 bases aligning to TRBD2. Germline values: CDR1 MNHEY, CDR2 SMNVEV (reference sequence). The J segment lost 4 bases and the V segment lost 2 bases, leaving 15 bases of the junction unmatched. The CDR3 is 19 residues long. DNA of the CDR3: TGTGCCAGCAGTTTAGTCCCACCGCTAACTAGCGGGCTATACAATGAGCAGTTCTTC. It is translated as CASSLVPPLTSGLYNEQFF.

This clonotype was detected a few times. One junction end disagrees with the germline gene, perhaps due to a read error. Written as DNA, the CDR3 is TGTGCTAGCAGCTCTTCCCCAGAGACCCAGTACTTC. Protein: CASSSSPETQYF. V and J are TRBV7-7 and TRBJ2-5; no clear D. CDR1 and CDR2 from the germline V gene are SSHAT and FNYEAQ (reference sequence). CDR3 length: 12 amino acids.

V is TRBV15 and J is TRBJ1-6; 7 positions agree with TRBD1. The CDR3 totals 14 residues. V lost 9 bases and J lost 2; bases outside the gene matches: 4. Looked up from germline, CDR1 is LNHNV and CDR2 is YYDKDF (reference sequence). In DNA form, the CDR3 reads TGTGCCACACGCAGGGGGACCTATAATTCACCCCTCCACTTT. Translated, it gives CATRRGTYNSPLHF.